Included here is one T cell receptor beta chain sequence, with context. Its matching antigen is unknown. The data were taken from a study of TIL therapy for anti-PD-1-resistant metastatic lung cancer. Study as a whole: Median tumor PD-L1 proportion score was under 7.5%. By whole-exome sequencing, median non-synonymous tumor mutation burden was under 1.9 mutations per megabase. Regarding the study as a whole: Many TIL product clones were absent from baseline tumor, suggesting clonal contraction.

The CDR3 runs 17 residues. Germline assignment: CDR1 LNHDA and CDR2 SQIVND (reference sequence). Deletions cut 2 bases from V and 0 bases from J, with 14 bases between. Time point given: pre-treatment sample, taken before nivolumab and TIL therapy. Pleural nodules or supraclavicular lymph nodes made up most of the excised metastases sampled. Enrollment ran from 2017 to early 2020. The libraries were made with immunoSEQ v3. Sequencing was performed with immunoSEQ multiplex PCR; in TCRdb, only in-frame clones are kept and a portion is missing. The data show about 8,000 clones, roughly 74% seen once. The sequences come from tumor tissue, collected at baseline. This clonotype was sampled from a person aged 25 to 80 with non-small cell lung cancer. The chain combines TRBV19 with TRBJ2-4; D possibly corresponds to TRBD1 (6 bases). CDR3 nucleotides: TGTGCCAGTAGTATAAAATGGACAGCGCTAGCCAAAAACATTCAGTACTTC. It translates to CASSIKWTALAKNIQYF.